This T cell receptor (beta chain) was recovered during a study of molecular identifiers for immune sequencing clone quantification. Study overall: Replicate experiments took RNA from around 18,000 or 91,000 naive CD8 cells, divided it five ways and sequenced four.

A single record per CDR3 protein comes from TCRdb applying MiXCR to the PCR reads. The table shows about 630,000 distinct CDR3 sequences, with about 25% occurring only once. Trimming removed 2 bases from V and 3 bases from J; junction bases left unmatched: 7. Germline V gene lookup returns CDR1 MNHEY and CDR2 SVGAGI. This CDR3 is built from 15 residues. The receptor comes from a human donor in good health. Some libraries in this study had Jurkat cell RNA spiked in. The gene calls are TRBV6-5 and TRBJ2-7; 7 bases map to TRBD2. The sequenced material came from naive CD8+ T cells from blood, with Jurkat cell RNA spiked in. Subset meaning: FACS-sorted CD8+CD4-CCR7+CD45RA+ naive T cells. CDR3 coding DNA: TGTGCCAGCAGTTACGGTCCTAGCGGATTCTACGAGCAGTACTTC. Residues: CASSYGPSGFYEQYF.